The next 19 T cell receptor beta chains were all read from a single sample in a study of T-cell reconstitution after alpha-beta-depleted transplantation in children. It was with unique molecular identifiers that the TCRbeta library was prepared. Each CDR3 protein gets one entry after TCRdb re-called the PCR reads with MiXCR. The table has fewer than 550,000 distinct CDR3 sequences, approximately 10% seen once. This specimen consisted of PBMCs, mostly from graft donor cells, obtained 180 days after TCRalphabeta/CD19-depleted stem cell transplant. The receptors stem from a female patient aged 2-10 years who had a stem cell transplant for aplastic anemia, so the T cells may come from the graft donor.

This chain links TRBV29-1 with TRBJ2-1; D remains ambiguous. V lost 1 base and J 7 bases, leaving 20 bases between the germline ends. This CDR3 comprises 16 residues. CDR1 SQVTM and CDR2 ANQGSEA come from the germline V gene. CDR3 sequence: CSVEVSRLGPSNEQFF. The DNA for the CDR3 is TGCAGCGTTGAAGTGAGCAGACTCGGTCCATCGAATGAGCAGTTCTTC.

The sample holds a few counts of this clonotype. This chain links TRBV24-1 with TRBJ2-1; a weak D match, TRBD2 (6 bases). The V gene's germline CDR1 is KGHDR and CDR2 SFDVKD. The CDR3 loop spans 21 amino acids. The V end was cut by 5 bases, the J end by 0 bases, with 28 bases between. This CDR3 reads CATSARPGLQPSRISYNEQFF. The CDR3 DNA reads as TGTGCCACCAGTGCACGTCCGGGACTGCAGCCCTCACGTATCTCCTACAATGAGCAGTTCTTC.

The J gene is TRBJ1-3, the V gene TRBV7-2; D gene unclear. CDR3 length: 15 residues. Germline lookup yields CDR1 SGHTA and CDR2 FQGNSA. V was shortened by 1 base and J by 2 bases, with 9 bases between the two germline ends. CDR3 protein: CASSLDPVPGNTIYF. The CDR3 nucleotides read TGTGCCAGCAGCTTAGATCCTGTGCCTGGAAACACCATATATTTT.

This clonotype was seen at least ten times. The rearrangement links TRBV5-1 to TRBJ2-2; 7 nucleotides match TRBD1. The trim removed 3 bases at V and 0 bases at J, leaving 5 bases unmatched. This CDR3 is built from 16 residues. CDR1 and CDR2 (germline): SGHRS, YFSETQ. CDR3 sequence (DNA): TGCGCCAGCAGCTACAGACAGGGAACGAACACCGGGGAGCTGTTTTTT. Translated, it gives CASSYRQGTNTGELFF.

This clonotype was found a few times. The chain uses TRBV7-2 and TRBJ2-2; perhaps TRBD2 as D (5 bases). Germline-derived CDR1 and CDR2 are SGHTA and FQGNSA. This CDR3 region has 13 residues. V gave up 1 base and J gave up 9 bases, with 9 bases separating them. The CDR3 coding sequence is TGTGCCAGCAGCTTAGAGCCTAGCCGGGAGCTGTTTTTT. It translates to CASSLEPSRELFF.

There are many counts of this clonotype. The V call is TRBV20-1, the J call TRBJ1-1; TRBD1 matches 7 bases. Germline CDR1 is DFQATT and CDR2 is SNEGSKA (reference sequence). This CDR3 is built from 13 residues. V trimming: 4 bases; J trimming: 11 bases; junction bases outside the gene matches: 13. CDR3 nucleotide sequence: TGCAGTGCTACCAGGGACAGCCGAAGTGGGGCTTTCTTT. It codes for CSATRDSRSGAFF.

The chain carries TRBV4-1 and TRBJ2-2; TRBD1 agrees at 8 bases. The CDR3 length is 17 residues. With V trimmed by 3 bases and J by 2 bases, 8 bases remained unmatched. Germline lookup yields CDR1 MGHRA and CDR2 YSYEKL. Here the CDR3 DNA reads TGCGCCAGCAGCCATCGCGGGACAGGAGAAAACACCGGGGAGCTGTTTTTT. Its translation: CASSHRGTGENTGELFF.

The CDR3 bases are TGTGCCAGCTTTCGACAGGGCACAGATACGCAGTATTTT. This encodes CASFRQGTDTQYF. The chain combines TRBV18 with TRBJ2-3, with a possible D match to TRBD1 (6 bases). The CDR3 consists of 13 residues. Looked up from germline, CDR1 is KGHSH and CDR2 is LQKENI. The ends were cut back, 7 bases at V and 1 base at J, with 9 bases in the middle.

This clonotype was found many times. This sequence joins TRBV12-3 or TRBV12-4 and TRBJ2-5; D possibly uses TRBD1 or TRBD2 (5 bases each). Trimming took 6 bases from V and 3 from J, leaving 14 bases between them. The CDR3 covers 14 residues. DNA of the CDR3: TGTGCCAGCAGCAACCGGGACGTAAAAGAGACCCAGTACTTC. It is translated as CASSNRDVKETQYF.

This clonotype was picked up a small number of times. Here the CDR3 DNA reads TGTGCCAGCAGCTTAGCGCCGGGGAATACGCCCTACAATGAGCAGTTCTTC. The encoded protein is CASSLAPGNTPYNEQFF. The V and J genes are TRBV7-6 and TRBJ2-1; D is perhaps TRBD2 (5 bases). Germline values: CDR1 SGHVS, CDR2 FNYEAQ. The CDR3 spans 17 residues. The V gene lost 0 bases and the J gene lost 2 bases, with 14 bases spanning the gap.

V usage is TRBV4-3 and J usage is TRBJ2-1; the D is unclear. The CDR3 contains 16 residues. Deletions cut 0 bases from V and 0 bases from J, with 9 bases between. Per the germline V gene, CDR1 is LGHNA and CDR2 is YSLEER. CDR3 sequence reads: CASSQEGFRSYNEQFF. The CDR3 bases are TGCGCCAGCAGCCAAGAGGGGTTTCGCTCCTACAATGAGCAGTTCTTC.

The rearrangement joins TRBV6-2 or TRBV6-3 to TRBJ2-7; no firm D call. Germline CDR1 is MNHEY and CDR2 is SVGEGT. The CDR3 consists of 14 residues. V was shortened by 5 bases and J by 5 bases, with 16 bases between the two germline ends. The CDR3 sequence: CASSPVRRHDEQYF. The CDR3 DNA is TGTGCCAGCAGTCCAGTAAGGCGACACGACGAGCAGTACTTC.

The genes are TRBV5-1 and TRBJ2-5; the D gene is possibly TRBD1 (6 bases). Germline CDR1 is SGHRS and CDR2 is YFSETQ. Trimming stripped 4 bases from V and 6 bases from J, with 22 bases between. This CDR3 contains 16 residues. CDR3 in DNA: TGCGCCAGCAGCCGCACCGGGACACGGGGCTGGAAGACCCAGTACTTC. Translation gives CASSRTGTRGWKTQYF. Supplemented by reference TRBV5-1 and TRBJ2-5, the full variable domain reads KAGVTQTPRYLIKTRGQQVTLSCSPISGHRSVSWYQQTPGQGLQFLFEYFSETQRNKGNFPGRFSGRQFSNSRSEMNVSTLELGDSALYLCASSRTGTRGWKTQYFGPGTRLLVL.

This clonotype came up a few times. This sequence joins TRBV6-1 and TRBJ2-2; 8 bases align to TRBD1. CDR3 length equals 14 residues. The germline gives CDR1 MNHNS, CDR2 SASEGT. V trimming: 11 bases; J trimming: 2 bases; junction bases outside the gene matches: 7. As DNA, the CDR3 is TGTGCCGGCCGGACAGGGCTCAACACCGGGGAGCTGTTTTTT. Residues: CAGRTGLNTGELFF.

The chain employs TRBV11-2 and TRBJ2-1; no clear D gene. The CDR3 covers 13 residues. Between the trimmed V and J ends, which lost 5 bases and 9 bases, there was a span of 14 bases. CDR1 is SGHAT and CDR2 is FQNNGV in the germline V gene. CDR3 amino acids: CASSTVALGEQFF. The CDR3 bases are TGTGCCAGCAGCACGGTCGCGCTCGGTGAGCAGTTCTTC.

The J gene is TRBJ2-7, the V gene TRBV5-6; the match to TRBD2 covers 9 bases. Trimming took 4 bases from V and 4 from J; bases not matched to a gene: 12. CDR3 length: 16 amino acids. Germline V gene sequence: CDR1 SGHDT, CDR2 YYEEEE. This CDR3 is CASSGTSPESFYEQYV. In DNA form, the CDR3 reads TGTGCCAGCAGCGGGACTAGCCCTGAATCTTTTTACGAGCAGTACGTC.

This clonotype has only a few counts. The rearrangement links TRBV15 to TRBJ2-7, with a weak D call TRBD2 (6 bases). CDR1 and CDR2 from the germline V gene are LNHNV and YYDKDF (reference sequence). The V gene lost 0 bases and the J gene lost 3 bases, with 15 bases spanning the gap. The CDR3 totals 16 residues. For the CDR3, the DNA is TGTGCCACCAGCAGAGAAGCAGGAGGGTCGAACTACGAGCAGTACTTC. Amino acids: CATSREAGGSNYEQYF.

The rearrangement joins TRBV11-2 to TRBJ2-3; a weak D match, TRBD2 (6 bases). Germline values: CDR1 SGHAT, CDR2 FQNNGV. V was trimmed by 1 base and J by 2 bases, leaving 22 bases between them. The CDR3 length is 19 residues. In DNA, the CDR3 is TGTGCCAGCAGCTTAGTTTACGGTGTAGGGGACTTCTACACAGATACGCAGTATTTT. It encodes CASSLVYGVGDFYTDTQYF.

This clonotype was seen more than once but under ten times. V is TRBV12-3 or TRBV12-4 and J is TRBJ2-7, with D possibly being TRBD1 (6 bases). This CDR3 contains 14 residues. Between the trimmed V and J ends, which lost 6 bases and 0 bases, there was a span of 12 bases. The CDR3 is CASRSTGSSYEQYF. The CDR3 DNA is TGTGCCAGCAGGTCCACAGGGAGCTCCTACGAGCAGTACTTC.